These 19 T cell receptor beta chains were sequenced from one sample in a study of shared clonotypes between healthy human individuals. Produced via immunoSEQ multiplex PCR; TCRdb's table is partial and in-frame only. The table has about 1.1 million clones, 70% to 80% seen once. Sequencing used memory CD4+ T cells from PBMCs. Subset specified: CD45RA-negative fraction. These TCRs come from a man between 18 and 35 years old in good health. Some clones in this sample may be carry-over from other donors' samples.

As concerns this clone: This CDR3 is also generated by other DNA sequences in the sample. The V call is TRBV7-2, the J call TRBJ2-5; 16 nucleotides align to TRBD2. CDR3 length equals 15 residues. CDR1 and CDR2 from the germline V gene are SGHTA and FQGNSA. V lost 4 bases and J lost 5; bases outside the gene matches: 1. For the CDR3, the DNA is TGTGCCAGCAGCTCGGGACTAGCGGGAGGGGAGACCCAGTACTTC. This sequence encodes CASSSGLAGGETQYF.

This chain uses TRBV18 with TRBJ1-2, with D possibly TRBD1 on 6 matching bases. Trimming took off 6 bases at V and 4 bases at J, with 18 bases between the two ends. The length of the CDR3 is 15 residues. The germline CDR1 and CDR2 sequences are KGHSH and LQKENI. Here the CDR3 reads CASSSNRAGGYGYTF. CDR3 coding DNA: TGTGCCAGCTCTTCAAACAGGGCCGGGGGCTATGGCTACACCTTC.

This chain links TRBV6-1 with TRBJ2-3; TRBD1 agrees at 11 bases. The CDR3 runs 16 residues. V was clipped by 1 base and J by 2 bases; unmatched bases: 2. Germline V gene sequence: CDR1 MNHNS, CDR2 SASEGT. The CDR3 sequence: CASSEGTGGITDTQYF. In nucleotides, the CDR3 is TGTGCCAGCAGTGAAGGGACAGGGGGCATCACAGATACGCAGTATTTT.

The rearrangement joins TRBV5-1 to TRBJ2-5; 9 positions match TRBD1. The CDR3 spans 14 residues. Germline V lookup: CDR1 SGHRS, CDR2 YFSETQ. J lost 5 bases, V lost 4 bases, and 6 bases had no gene match. This CDR3 reads CASSGTGTGETQYF. CDR3 nucleotides: TGCGCCAGCAGCGGGACAGGGACGGGCGAGACCCAGTACTTC.

Comment on this clone: Other DNA variants within this sample encode the same CDR3. This chain connects TRBV12-5 to TRBJ1-1; D is undetermined. Germline V gene sequence: CDR1 LGHNT, CDR2 FRNRAP. The CDR3 has 13 amino acids. V lost 1 base and J lost 1, with 4 bases in between. The CDR3 sequence: CASGLGRNTEAFF. The CDR3, as DNA: TGTGCTAGTGGTTTGGGGAGGAACACTGAAGCTTTCTTT.

The chain uses TRBV5-1 and TRBJ2-3; TRBD2 aligns across 11 bases. CDR3 length: 17 amino acids. The ends lost 4 bases at V and 6 bases at J; junction bases unmatched: 13. Germline V CDR1 and CDR2: SGHRS, YFSETQ. The CDR3 DNA reads TGCGCCAGCAGCGCACGGAAACTAGCGGGAGTTGCGGATACGCAGTATTTT. It is translated as CASSARKLAGVADTQYF.

This clone was detected once. The sample carries other DNA sequences with the same CDR3. The V gene is TRBV2, the J gene TRBJ1-2; 7 nucleotides match TRBD1. V was clipped by 2 bases and J by 4 bases; unmatched bases: 4. Germline CDR1 SNHLY, CDR2 FYNNEI. The CDR3 sequence is 14 residues long. CDR3 sequence (DNA): TGTGCCAGCAGTGAAAGGGGGCAAGTCTATGGCTACACCTTC. Translation gives CASSERGQVYGYTF.

The J gene is TRBJ2-5, the V gene TRBV7-2, with 9 bases fitting TRBD2. Matching the DNA end better, TRBJ2-7 makes the J call doubtful. Looked up from germline, CDR1 is SGHTA and CDR2 is FQGNSA. The length of the CDR3 is 16 residues. The CDR3 bases are TGTGCCAGCAGCTCCCCTGAAGCGGGAGGTCACGGCGAGCAGTACTTC. This encodes CASSSPEAGGHGEQYF.

J is TRBJ2-1 and V is TRBV5-1, with 7 positions matching TRBD1. Germline values: CDR1 SGHRS, CDR2 YFSETQ. The V gene end was trimmed by 0 bases and the J gene end by 0 bases; junction bases not matched to a gene: 9. The CDR3 has 18 residues. The CDR3 is CASSLVRDSFISYNEQFF. CDR3 in DNA: TGCGCCAGCAGCTTGGTCCGGGACAGTTTTATCTCCTACAATGAGCAGTTCTTC.

The rearrangement links TRBV29-1 to TRBJ2-1; the D gene is possibly TRBD1 (6 bases). The CDR3 loop spans 19 amino acids. V dropped 1 base and J dropped 1 base, with 23 bases sitting between them. Germline values: CDR1 SQVTM, CDR2 ANQGSEA. The CDR3 is CSVEGINTRGFPSYNEQFF. The DNA for the CDR3 is TGCAGCGTTGAAGGGATTAATACTAGGGGGTTCCCGTCCTACAATGAGCAGTTCTTC.

This chain joins TRBV5-1 and TRBJ2-7; D call uncertain. The germline gives CDR1 SGHRS, CDR2 YFSETQ. V dropped 3 bases and J dropped 0 bases, with 16 bases sitting between them. The CDR3 loop spans 16 amino acids. The chain's CDR3 is CASSSSFSASSYEQYF. The CDR3 DNA reads TGCGCCAGCAGCTCCAGTTTCAGCGCGAGCTCCTACGAGCAGTACTTC.

The rearrangement joins TRBV7-2 to TRBJ2-1; TRBD2 matches at 11 bases. Looked up from germline, CDR1 is SGHTA and CDR2 is FQGNSA. The CDR3 has 15 residues. V shed 7 bases and J 6 bases; nucleotides not matched to a gene: 8. In DNA form, the CDR3 reads TGTGCCAGCAACGAACCGGGACTAGCGGTCAATGAGCAGTTCTTC. Protein sequence: CASNEPGLAVNEQFF.

This clone was picked up one time. The chain is built from TRBV2 and TRBJ2-2; TRBD2 agrees at 7 bases. Germline trimming cut 7 bases from V and 7 bases from J; bases unmatched to any gene: 6. Looked up from germline, CDR1 is SNHLY and CDR2 is FYNNEI. There are 13 residues in the CDR3. CDR3 DNA sequence: TGTGCCAGCACGGTACTAGCGAGCGGGGAGCTGTTTTTT. Residues: CASTVLASGELFF. The full variable domain, its missing parts supplied by reference TRBV2 and TRBJ2-2, is EPEVTQTPSHQVTQMGQEVILRCVPISNHLYFYWYRQILGQKVEFLVSFYNNEISEKSEIFDDQFSVERPDGSNFTLKIRSTKLEDSAMYFCASTVLASGELFFGEGSRLTVL.

V gene TRBV11-2 combines with J gene TRBJ1-2; D not resolved. Deletions cut 2 bases from V and 0 bases from J, with 10 bases between. Per the germline V gene, CDR1 is SGHAT and CDR2 is FQNNGV. The CDR3 runs to 15 residues. Written as DNA, the CDR3 is TGTGCCAGCAGCTTACGGGCTTACTCTAACTATGGCTACACCTTC. Amino acids: CASSLRAYSNYGYTF.

The chain's CDR3 is CASSEIVWETQYF. CDR3 in DNA: TGTGCCAGCAGTGAAATAGTTTGGGAGACCCAGTACTTC. The V and J genes are TRBV6-1 and TRBJ2-5; D is unclear. Germline V gene data show CDR1 as MNHNS and CDR2 as SASEGT. This CDR3 is built from 13 residues. Deletions cut 2 bases from V and 5 bases from J, with 9 bases between.

The chain is built from TRBV7-8 and TRBJ2-1; 7 bases are shared with TRBD2. CDR1 and CDR2 from the germline V gene are SGHVS and FQNEAQ. CDR3 length: 14 residues. Trimming removed 5 bases from V and 2 bases from J; junction bases left unmatched: 3. The CDR3 reads CASSQAGPYNEQFF. DNA for the CDR3: TGTGCCAGCAGCCAAGCGGGGCCCTACAATGAGCAGTTCTTC.

The V gene is TRBV18, the J gene TRBJ2-5, with 10 bases lining up with TRBD1. The germline V gene encodes CDR1 KGHSH and CDR2 LQKENI. V was pared by 3 bases and J by 7 bases, with 11 bases of the junction left unmatched. The CDR3 consists of 16 residues. CDR3 nucleotide sequence: TGTGCCAGCTCACCTAACCGACAGGGGGCGTCCGGGACCCAGTACTTC. It yields the protein CASSPNRQGASGTQYF. The whole variable domain, filled in from reference TRBV18 and TRBJ2-5, reads NAGVMQNPRHLVRRRGQEARLRCSPMKGHSHVYWYRQLPEEGLKFMVYLQKENIIDESGMPKERFSAEFPKEGPSILRIQQVVRGDSAAYFCASSPNRQGASGTQYFGPGTRLLVL.

The J gene is TRBJ2-1, the V gene TRBV4-2; D not resolved. Looked up from germline, CDR1 is LGHNA and CDR2 is YNFKEQ. V lost 1 base, J lost 8 bases, and 15 bases lay in between. The CDR3 length is 15 residues. CDR3 loop: CASSQGQTRADEQFF. For the CDR3, the DNA is TGTGCCAGCAGCCAAGGTCAGACCAGAGCCGATGAGCAGTTCTTC.

CDR3 DNA: TGTGCCAGCAGCGGAGGGAGGGGGACAGGGTTACATGGCTACACCTTC. Residues: CASSGGRGTGLHGYTF. The chain has TRBV7-2 and TRBJ1-2, with 9 nucleotides matching TRBD1. The germline gives CDR1 SGHTA, CDR2 FQGNSA. The CDR3 has 16 residues. J lost 6 bases, V lost 5 bases, and 13 bases had no gene match.